The 2 T cell receptor beta chains in this list originate from one sample, sequenced in a study of cytomegalovirus exposure and HLA in healthy donors. With 60 Vbeta and 13 Jbeta primers, the PCR was carried out. Generated by immunoSEQ multiplex PCR, the TCRdb table keeps only in-frame clones and is missing some. This repertoire shows about 140,000 clones, 60% to 80% found once; its top ten account for under 2%. Sequencing used PBMCs. All receptors come from a female donor in good health and CMV-seronegative.

The chain has TRBV27 and TRBJ1-4; tentative D call: TRBD1 (6 bases). Per germline, CDR1 MNHEY and CDR2 SMNVEV (reference sequence). This CDR3 is built from 14 residues. V lost 3 bases, J lost 7 bases, and 12 bases lay in between. In DNA form, the CDR3 reads TGTGCCAGCAGTTTTTCGCAGGGGTCTGAAAAACTGTTTTTT. This encodes CASSFSQGSEKLFF.

Concerning this clone: One end of the junction does not line up with germline, which may come from a read error. The V and J genes are TRBV7-9 and TRBJ2-1; 16 nucleotides agree with TRBD2. There are 16 residues in the CDR3. In germline, CDR1 is SEHNR, CDR2 FQNEAQ (reference sequence). The DNA for the CDR3 is TGTTCCAGCAGCTCGGGACTAGCGGGAGGGCCGAATGAGCAGTTCTTC. This translates into CSSSSGLAGGPNEQFF.